Reported below is one T cell receptor beta chain. Repertoires were generated with immunoSEQ multiplex PCR, while TCRdb's copy carries only in-frame clones and drops some. The sample holds tens of thousands of clones, nearly 95% seen once. The ends lost 5 bases at V and 2 bases at J; junction bases unmatched: 11. Germline V gene data show CDR1 as SEHNR and CDR2 as FQNEAQ (reference sequence). CDR3 length equals 16 residues. This sample is part of a study of T cell changes during pregnancy in multiple sclerosis. The clonotype comes from a female donor with multiple sclerosis, enrolled in a pregnancy study. Specimen: peripheral blood, collected in the second trimester of pregnancy. This chain joins TRBV7-9 and TRBJ2-7; 8 positions agree with TRBD2. The CDR3 DNA sequence: TGTGCCAGCAGCCCGGGGGGGGTTTGGGCTGCCTACGAGCAGTACTTC. Translating it yields CASSPGGVWAAYEQYF.